The sequence of this T cell receptor (beta chain) was determined in a study of spatial heterogeneity in lung cancer. As concerns this clonotype: Since it is a stray read in a library aimed at alpha chains, this beta chain has a size that is not meaningful.

One entry per CDR3 protein results from TCRdb running MiXCR on the 5' RACE reads. The sample contains 2,500 to 3,500 distinct CDR3 sequences, under 70% of which appear only once. Time point noted: blood at routine non-recurrence follow-up after resection. The TCR sequence derives from a male donor with early-stage non-small cell lung cancer. The sequences come from PBMCs, collected at follow-up.

CDR3 in amino acids: CASSLAGGPKTQYF. The CDR3, as DNA: TGTGCCAGCAGCTTAGCGGGGGGGCCAAAGACCCAGTACTTC. V is TRBV7-8 and J is TRBJ2-5, with D perhaps matching TRBD2 (7 bases). Trimming removed 0 bases at V and 6 bases at J, with 11 bases between. CDR1 and CDR2 (germline): SGHVS, FQNEAQ. This CDR3 has 14 amino acids.